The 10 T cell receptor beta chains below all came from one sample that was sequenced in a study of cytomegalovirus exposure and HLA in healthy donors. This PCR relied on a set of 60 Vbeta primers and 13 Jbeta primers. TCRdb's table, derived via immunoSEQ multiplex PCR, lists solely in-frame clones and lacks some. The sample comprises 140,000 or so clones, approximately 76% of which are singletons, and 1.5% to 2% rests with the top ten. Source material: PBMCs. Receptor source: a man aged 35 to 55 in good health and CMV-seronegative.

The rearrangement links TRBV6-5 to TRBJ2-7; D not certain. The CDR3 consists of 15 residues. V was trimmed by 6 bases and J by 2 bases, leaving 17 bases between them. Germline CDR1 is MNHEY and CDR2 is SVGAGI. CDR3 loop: CASSPSLSPTYEQYF. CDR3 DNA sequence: TGTGCCAGCAGCCCATCATTGAGCCCTACCTACGAGCAGTACTTC.

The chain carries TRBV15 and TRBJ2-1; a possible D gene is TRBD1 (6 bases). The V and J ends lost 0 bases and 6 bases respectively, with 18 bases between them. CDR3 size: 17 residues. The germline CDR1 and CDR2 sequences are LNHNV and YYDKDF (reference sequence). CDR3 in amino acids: CATSRDLGQGRGNEQFF. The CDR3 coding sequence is TGTGCCACCAGCAGAGATTTAGGGCAGGGCAGGGGCAATGAGCAGTTCTTC.

CDR3 amino acids: CASSFTGGTVNEKLFF. Here the CDR3 DNA reads TGCGCCAGCAGCTTTACAGGGGGGACGGTAAATGAAAAACTGTTTTTT. This chain joins TRBV5-1 and TRBJ1-4; TRBD1 matches 8 bases. This CDR3 has 16 residues. Germline V CDR1 and CDR2: SGHRS, YFSETQ. The junction had 8 bases not matched to a gene; V was cut back by 2 bases and J by 5 bases.

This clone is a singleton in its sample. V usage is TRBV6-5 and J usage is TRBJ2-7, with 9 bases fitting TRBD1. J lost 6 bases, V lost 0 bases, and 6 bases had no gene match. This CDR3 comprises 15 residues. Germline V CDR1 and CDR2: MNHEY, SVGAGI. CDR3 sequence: CASSYSETGGGEQYF. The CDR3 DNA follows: TGTGCCAGCAGTTACTCCGAAACAGGGGGCGGCGAGCAGTACTTC.

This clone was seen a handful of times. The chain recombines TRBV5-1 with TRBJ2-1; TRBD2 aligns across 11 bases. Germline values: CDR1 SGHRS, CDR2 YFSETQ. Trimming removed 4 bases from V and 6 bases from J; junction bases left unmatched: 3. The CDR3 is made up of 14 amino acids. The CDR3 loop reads CASSRGTSGNEQFF. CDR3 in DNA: TGCGCCAGCAGCCGGGGGACTAGCGGCAATGAGCAGTTCTTC.

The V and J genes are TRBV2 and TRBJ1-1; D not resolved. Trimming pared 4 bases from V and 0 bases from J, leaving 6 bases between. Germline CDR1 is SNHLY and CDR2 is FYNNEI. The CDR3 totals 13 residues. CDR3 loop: CASSVHMNTEAFF. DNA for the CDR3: TGTGCCAGCAGTGTACACATGAACACTGAAGCTTTCTTT. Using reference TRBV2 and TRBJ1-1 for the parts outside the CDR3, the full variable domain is EPEVTQTPSHQVTQMGQEVILRCVPISNHLYFYWYRQILGQKVEFLVSFYNNEISEKSEIFDDQFSVERPDGSNFTLKIRSTKLEDSAMYFCASSVHMNTEAFFGQGTRLTVV.

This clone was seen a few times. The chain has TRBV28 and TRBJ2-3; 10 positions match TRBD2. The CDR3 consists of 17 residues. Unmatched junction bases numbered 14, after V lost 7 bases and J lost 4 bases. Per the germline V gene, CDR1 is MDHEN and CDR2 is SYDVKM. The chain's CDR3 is CASTPLAGAGGADTQYF. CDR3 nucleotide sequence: TGTGCCAGCACCCCGCTAGCGGGGGCCGGGGGCGCAGATACGCAGTATTTT.

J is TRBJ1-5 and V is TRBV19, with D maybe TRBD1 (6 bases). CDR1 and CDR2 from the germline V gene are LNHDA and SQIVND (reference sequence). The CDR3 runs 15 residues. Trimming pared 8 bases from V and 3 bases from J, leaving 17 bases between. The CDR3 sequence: CASSTTQGINQPQHF. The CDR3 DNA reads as TGTGCCAGTTCGACCACACAGGGCATCAATCAGCCCCAGCATTTT.

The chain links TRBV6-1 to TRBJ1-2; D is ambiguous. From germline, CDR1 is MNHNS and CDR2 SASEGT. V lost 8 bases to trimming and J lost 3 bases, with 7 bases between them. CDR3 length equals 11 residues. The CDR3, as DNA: TGTGCCAGCGTATCGGACTATGGCTACACCTTC. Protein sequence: CASVSDYGYTF.

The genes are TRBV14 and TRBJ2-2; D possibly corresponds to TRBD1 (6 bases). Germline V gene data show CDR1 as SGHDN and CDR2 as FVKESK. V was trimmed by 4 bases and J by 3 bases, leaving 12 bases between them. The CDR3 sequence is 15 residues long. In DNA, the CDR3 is TGTGCCAGCAGCCCGAGGACAGCCTACACCGGGGAGCTGTTTTTT. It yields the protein CASSPRTAYTGELFF.